This T cell receptor beta chain was profiled in a study of CD8+ T cells in alopecia areata. The CDR3 sequence is 14 residues long. J lost 2 bases, V lost 5 bases, and 5 bases had no gene match. Germline V gene sequence: CDR1 SGHDN, CDR2 FVKESK. RNA was isolated and reverse transcribed to cDNA, the sequencing template. The table came from immunoSEQ multiplex PCR; TCRdb's copy has only in-frame clones and leaves some out. The sample yields 120,000 or so clones, about 57% seen once. This clone has a handful of counts. The sample in question was CD4+ T cells sorted from blood, obtained at week 0. The clonotype originates from a human donor with alopecia areata. The rearrangement uses TRBV14 and TRBJ2-7; TRBD1 agrees at 8 bases. The CDR3 nucleotides read TGTGCCAGCAGCAACGACAGGGGTCCCTACGAGCAGTACTTC. Encoded protein: CASSNDRGPYEQYF.